These 22 T cell receptor beta chains originate from one sample sequenced in a study of blood T cell repertoires in COVID-19. TCRdb keeps only in-frame clones here, not all; method: immunoSEQ multiplex PCR. The top ten clones hold 2% to 2.5% of a sample with 250,000 to 300,000 clones, roughly 93% of them seen once. Sequencing was carried out using PBMCs or T cells enriched from blood (not recorded which). The origin of the receptors is a middle-aged woman with acute COVID-19.

V and J are TRBV6-6 and TRBJ1-1; unclear D gene. V dropped 0 bases and J dropped 3 bases, with 11 bases sitting between them. Germline CDR1 is MNHNY and CDR2 is SVGAGI (reference sequence). CDR3 length equals 15 residues. CDR3 sequence reads: CASSYSARADTEAFF. CDR3 in DNA: TGTGCCAGCAGTTACTCTGCGAGGGCTGACACTGAAGCTTTCTTT.

The J gene is TRBJ1-2, the V gene TRBV18, with no clear D. This CDR3 is 15 amino acids long. The germline V gene encodes CDR1 KGHSH and CDR2 LQKENI. Trimming pared 2 bases from V and 5 bases from J, leaving 15 bases between. The CDR3: CASSPSTVEGYGYTF. The CDR3 DNA reads TGTGCCAGCTCACCAAGTACGGTTGAGGGATATGGCTACACCTTC.

This rearrangement joins TRBV11-2 to TRBJ2-7, with 7 bases lining up with TRBD2. The CDR3 spans 16 residues. V lost 1 base, J lost 1 base, and 7 bases stayed unmatched. Germline V lookup: CDR1 SGHAT, CDR2 FQNNGV. Written as DNA, the CDR3 is TGTGCCAGCAGCTTAGGTCGCCAGCGGGGATCCTACGAGCAGTACTTC. Protein: CASSLGRQRGSYEQYF.

The V and J genes are TRBV7-6 and TRBJ2-2; D is possibly TRBD2 (7 bases). Between the trimmed V and J ends, which lost 6 bases and 2 bases, there was a span of 16 bases. Germline CDR1 SGHVS, CDR2 FNYEAQ. The CDR3 covers 16 residues. CDR3 amino acids: CASSQRRGGNTGELFF. The CDR3 region has the DNA TGTGCCAGCAGTCAAAGAAGGGGGGGCAACACCGGGGAGCTGTTTTTT.

The chain recombines TRBV19 with TRBJ1-2, with D tentatively TRBD1 (5 bases). The CDR3 has 12 residues. Trimming removed 7 bases at V and 2 bases at J, with 8 bases between. CDR1 and CDR2 from the germline V gene are LNHDA and SQIVND (reference sequence). The CDR3: CASTTGNYGYTF. The DNA of the CDR3 is TGTGCCAGTACTACAGGAAACTATGGCTACACCTTC.

J is TRBJ2-5 and V is TRBV19; TRBD2 matches 15 bases. The junction had 3 bases not matched to a gene; V was cut back by 8 bases and J by 5 bases. The germline gives CDR1 LNHDA, CDR2 SQIVND (reference sequence). CDR3 length: 14 amino acids. DNA of the CDR3: TGTGCCAGTGGGACTAGCGGGGGGAGGGAGACCCAGTACTTC. As protein: CASGTSGGRETQYF. The full variable domain, with the rest looked up from reference TRBV19 and TRBJ2-5, is DGGITQSPKYLFRKEGQNVTLSCEQNLNHDAMYWYRQDPGQGLRLIYYSQIVNDFQKGDIAEGYSVSREKKESFPLTVTSAQKNPTAFYLCASGTSGGRETQYFGPGTRLLVL.

The CDR3 DNA follows: TGTGCCAGCAGTTTATCGGGGCTCCCCTCCAGACAGGGCCCACTAGAGAATCAGCCCCAGCATTTT. This translates into CASSLSGLPSRQGPLENQPQHF. The rearrangement joins TRBV27 to TRBJ1-5, with 7 bases fitting TRBD1. Germline V gene lookup returns CDR1 MNHEY and CDR2 SMNVEV (reference sequence). The V and J ends lost 0 bases and 4 bases, in that order; junction bases with no gene match: 24. This CDR3 comprises 22 residues.

The chain has TRBV4-1 and TRBJ1-1; no definite D call. The germline CDR1 and CDR2 sequences are MGHRA and YSYEKL. V was shortened by 4 bases and J by 1 base, with 10 bases between the two germline ends. The length of the CDR3 is 14 residues. The chain's CDR3 is CASSLTPGNTEAFF. The CDR3 region has the DNA TGCGCCAGCAGCCTCACCCCCGGGAACACTGAAGCTTTCTTT.

The CDR3 protein is CASSSSGQGATEAFF. The CDR3 DNA follows: TGTGCCAGCTCAAGCTCGGGACAGGGAGCCACTGAAGCTTTCTTT. The chain carries TRBV18 and TRBJ1-1; TRBD1 matches 9 bases. The CDR3 covers 15 residues. Germline assignment: CDR1 KGHSH and CDR2 LQKENI. V was clipped by 5 bases and J by 4 bases; unmatched bases: 8. Using reference TRBV18 and TRBJ1-1 for the parts outside the CDR3, the full variable domain is NAGVMQNPRHLVRRRGQEARLRCSPMKGHSHVYWYRQLPEEGLKFMVYLQKENIIDESGMPKERFSAEFPKEGPSILRIQQVVRGDSAAYFCASSSSGQGATEAFFGQGTRLTVV.

V and J are TRBV5-4 and TRBJ1-1; no definite D call. Trimming pared 3 bases from V and 4 bases from J, leaving 13 bases between. Germline V lookup: CDR1 SGHNT, CDR2 YYREEE (reference sequence). The CDR3 is 14 amino acids. DNA of the CDR3: TGTGCCAGCAGCTCTATAAATTCTGGCACTGAAGCTTTCTTT. It specifies CASSSINSGTEAFF.

This chain connects TRBV6-2 or TRBV6-3 to TRBJ2-7; D remains unclear. The CDR3 totals 13 residues. V lost 5 bases and J 2 bases, leaving 10 bases between the germline ends. CDR1 and CDR2 (germline): MNHEY, SVGEGT. The CDR3 reads CASSRKATYEQYF. As DNA, the CDR3 is TGTGCCAGCAGTCGAAAAGCGACCTACGAGCAGTACTTC.

This clone was seen once. The genes are TRBV10-3 and TRBJ1-1; 8 nucleotides align to TRBD1. The V segment lost 2 bases and the J segment 1 base; nucleotides outside the gene matches: 0. Looked up from germline, CDR1 is ENHRY and CDR2 is SYGVKD. The CDR3 runs to 14 residues. CDR3 sequence: CAISEDRGNTEAFF. The CDR3 nucleotides read TGTGCCATCAGTGAGGACAGGGGGAACACTGAAGCTTTCTTT.

The V call is TRBV29-1, the J call TRBJ2-1; weak D call: TRBD1 (6 bases). Germline V lookup: CDR1 SQVTM, CDR2 ANQGSEA. This CDR3 comprises 16 residues. Trimming pared 7 bases from V and 6 bases from J, leaving 25 bases between. This CDR3 is CSAGGAGTPFGNEQFF. The CDR3, as DNA: TGCAGCGCTGGGGGCGCCGGGACCCCGTTTGGCAATGAGCAGTTCTTC.

The rearrangement uses TRBV2 and TRBJ1-2; the D gene is possibly TRBD1 (6 bases). Trimming shortened V by 2 bases and J by 5 bases, and 9 bases separated the two germline ends. The CDR3 is 13 amino acids. The germline CDR1 and CDR2 sequences are SNHLY and FYNNEI. This CDR3 reads CASSEHRVYGYTF. The CDR3 coding sequence is TGTGCCAGCAGTGAACACAGGGTGTATGGCTACACCTTC. Full variable domain (remainder filled in from reference TRBV2 and TRBJ1-2): EPEVTQTPSHQVTQMGQEVILRCVPISNHLYFYWYRQILGQKVEFLVSFYNNEISEKSEIFDDQFSVERPDGSNFTLKIRSTKLEDSAMYFCASSEHRVYGYTFGSGTRLTVV.

This clone has only one observation. The rearrangement links TRBV5-1 to TRBJ2-3; D possibly corresponds to TRBD1 (5 bases). The CDR3 loop spans 14 amino acids. The germline V gene has CDR1 SGHRS and CDR2 YFSETQ. Trimming stripped 0 bases from V and 5 bases from J, with 10 bases between. The chain's CDR3 is CASSLVAGQDTQYF. CDR3 bases: TGCGCCAGCAGCTTGGTGGCAGGGCAAGATACGCAGTATTTT.

This chain joins TRBV7-7 and TRBJ2-2, with D possibly matching TRBD2 (5 bases). The germline gives CDR1 SSHAT, CDR2 FNYEAQ (reference sequence). The V end lost 2 bases, the J end lost 2 bases, and 12 bases lay between the germline ends. This CDR3 is 16 amino acids long. The CDR3 loop is CASSLLPSPNTGELFF. The DNA of the CDR3 is TGTGCCAGCAGCTTACTCCCTAGCCCTAACACCGGGGAGCTGTTTTTT.

This chain links TRBV28 with TRBJ1-6, with 7 bases that match TRBD1. The germline V gene has CDR1 MDHEN and CDR2 SYDVKM. J was trimmed by 7 bases and V by 3 bases; bases with no gene match: 18. The CDR3 is 19 amino acids. The CDR3 sequence: CASSLPPNNRGTWNSPLHF. The CDR3 coding sequence is TGTGCCAGCAGTTTGCCCCCTAACAACAGGGGAACCTGGAATTCACCCCTCCACTTT.

J is TRBJ2-2 and V is TRBV19; weak D call: TRBD1 (5 bases). Germline V lookup: CDR1 LNHDA, CDR2 SQIVND (reference sequence). The CDR3 has 15 residues. Trimming took off 2 bases at V and 3 bases at J, with 10 bases between the two ends. In nucleotides, the CDR3 is TGTGCCAGTAGTATAAATGGACAAGACACCGGGGAGCTGTTTTTT. It encodes CASSINGQDTGELFF.

This clone was counted a few times. The chain employs TRBV6-1 and TRBJ1-5, with D possibly being TRBD1 (6 bases). Trimming stripped 2 bases from V and 0 bases from J, with 8 bases between. The CDR3 is made up of 15 amino acids. The V gene's germline CDR1 is MNHNS and CDR2 SASEGT. The CDR3 DNA reads as TGTGCCAGCAGTGAACGAGGGGGTAGCAATCAGCCCCAGCATTTT. Amino acid sequence: CASSERGGSNQPQHF.

This clone has just one count. The chain carries TRBV7-3 and TRBJ2-1, with D tentatively TRBD2 (6 bases). The CDR3 has 14 amino acids. With 5 bases removed from V and 9 bases from J, the gap between germline ends came to 17 bases. From germline, CDR1 is SGHTA and CDR2 FQGTGA. The CDR3 coding sequence is TGTGCCAGCAGCCTGAACGGGGGAGCGAGTGAGCAGTTCTTC. This sequence encodes CASSLNGGASEQFF.

V usage is TRBV7-6 and J usage is TRBJ2-1; TRBD2 matches at 15 bases. Unmatched junction bases numbered 11, after V lost 4 bases and J lost 4 bases. Per germline, CDR1 SGHVS and CDR2 FNYEAQ. This CDR3 contains 19 residues. The CDR3 coding sequence is TGTGCCAGCAGCTCAGGAGGACTAGCGGGGGGGCGGCAATACAATGAGCAGTTCTTC. It yields the protein CASSSGGLAGGRQYNEQFF.

This chain joins TRBV5-1 and TRBJ2-3; the match to TRBD1 covers 7 bases. Germline CDR1 and CDR2: SGHRS and YFSETQ. The CDR3 is 15 amino acids. With 3 bases clipped from V and 4 bases from J, the junction kept 8 bases outside the gene matches. The CDR3 region has the DNA TGCGCCAGCAGCTCACAGGGGATCGACGCAGATACGCAGTATTTT. It codes for CASSSQGIDADTQYF.